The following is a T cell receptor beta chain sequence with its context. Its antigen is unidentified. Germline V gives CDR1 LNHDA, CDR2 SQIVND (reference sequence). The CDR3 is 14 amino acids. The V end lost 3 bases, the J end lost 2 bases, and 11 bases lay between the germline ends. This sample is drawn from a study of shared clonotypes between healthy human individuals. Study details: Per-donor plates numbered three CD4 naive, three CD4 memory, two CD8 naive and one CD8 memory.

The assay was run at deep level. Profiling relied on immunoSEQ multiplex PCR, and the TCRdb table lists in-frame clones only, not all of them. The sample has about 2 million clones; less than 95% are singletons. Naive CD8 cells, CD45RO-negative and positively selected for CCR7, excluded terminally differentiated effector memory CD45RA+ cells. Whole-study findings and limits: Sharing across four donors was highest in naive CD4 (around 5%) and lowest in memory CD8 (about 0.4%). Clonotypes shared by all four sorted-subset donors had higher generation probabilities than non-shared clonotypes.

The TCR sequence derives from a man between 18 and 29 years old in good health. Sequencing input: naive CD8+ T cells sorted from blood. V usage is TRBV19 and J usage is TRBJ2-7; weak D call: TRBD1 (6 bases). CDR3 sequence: CASSMVGGTYEQYF. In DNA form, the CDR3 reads TGTGCCAGTAGTATGGTAGGGGGAACCTACGAGCAGTACTTC.